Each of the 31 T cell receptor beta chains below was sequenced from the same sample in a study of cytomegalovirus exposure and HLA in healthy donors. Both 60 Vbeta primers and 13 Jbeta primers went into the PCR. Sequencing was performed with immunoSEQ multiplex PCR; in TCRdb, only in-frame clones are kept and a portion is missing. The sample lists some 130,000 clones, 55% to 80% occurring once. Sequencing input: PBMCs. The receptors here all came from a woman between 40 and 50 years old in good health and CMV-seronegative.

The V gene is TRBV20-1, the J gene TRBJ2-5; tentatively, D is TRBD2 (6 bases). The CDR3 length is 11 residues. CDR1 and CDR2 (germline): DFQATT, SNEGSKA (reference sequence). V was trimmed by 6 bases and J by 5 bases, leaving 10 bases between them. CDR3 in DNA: TGCAGTGCAGCTAGCGTCGAGACCCAGTACTTC. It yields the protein CSAASVETQYF.

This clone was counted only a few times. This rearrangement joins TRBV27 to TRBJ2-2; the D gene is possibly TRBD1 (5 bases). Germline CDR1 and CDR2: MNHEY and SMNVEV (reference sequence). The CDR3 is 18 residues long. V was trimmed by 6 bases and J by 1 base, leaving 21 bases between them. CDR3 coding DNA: TGTGCCAGCAGCCGTTTTCTTTGGGAACAGGAGAACACCGGGGAGCTGTTTTTT. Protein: CASSRFLWEQENTGELFF.

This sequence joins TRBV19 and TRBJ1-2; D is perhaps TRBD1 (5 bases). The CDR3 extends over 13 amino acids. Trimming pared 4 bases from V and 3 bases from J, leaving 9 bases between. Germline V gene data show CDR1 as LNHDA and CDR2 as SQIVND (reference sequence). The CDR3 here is CASSRGGDYGYTF. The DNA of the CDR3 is TGTGCCAGTAGTAGGGGCGGGGACTATGGCTACACCTTC.

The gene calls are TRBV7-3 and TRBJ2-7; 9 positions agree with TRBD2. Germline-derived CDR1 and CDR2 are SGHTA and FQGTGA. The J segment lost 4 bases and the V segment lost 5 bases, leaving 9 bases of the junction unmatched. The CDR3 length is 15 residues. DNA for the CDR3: TGTGCCAGCAGCGTCAGCCGGACTAGCGCTTACGAGCAGTACTTC. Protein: CASSVSRTSAYEQYF.

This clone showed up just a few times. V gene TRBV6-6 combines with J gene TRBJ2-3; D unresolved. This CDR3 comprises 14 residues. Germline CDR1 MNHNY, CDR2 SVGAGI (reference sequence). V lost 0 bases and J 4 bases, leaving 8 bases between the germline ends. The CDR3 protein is CASSYSWQADTQYF. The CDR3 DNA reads TGTGCCAGCAGTTACTCTTGGCAGGCAGATACGCAGTATTTT.

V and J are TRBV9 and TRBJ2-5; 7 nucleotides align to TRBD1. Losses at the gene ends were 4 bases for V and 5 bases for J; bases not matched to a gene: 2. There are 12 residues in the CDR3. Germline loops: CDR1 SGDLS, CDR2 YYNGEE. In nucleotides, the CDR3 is TGTGCCAGCAGCCCACAGGGGGAGACCCAGTACTTC. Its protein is CASSPQGETQYF.

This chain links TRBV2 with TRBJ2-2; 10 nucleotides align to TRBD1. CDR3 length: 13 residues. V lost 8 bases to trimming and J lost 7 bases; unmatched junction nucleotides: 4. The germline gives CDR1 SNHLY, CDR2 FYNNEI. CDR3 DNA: TGTGCCAGCCGACAGGGGGCAATCGGGGAGCTGTTTTTT. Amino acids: CASRQGAIGELFF.

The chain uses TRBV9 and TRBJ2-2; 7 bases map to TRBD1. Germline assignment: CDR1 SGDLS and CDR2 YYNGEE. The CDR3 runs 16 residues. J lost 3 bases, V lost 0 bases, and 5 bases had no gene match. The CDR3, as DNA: TGTGCCAGCAGCGTAGCGGGGACAGCATACACCGGGGAGCTGTTTTTT. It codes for CASSVAGTAYTGELFF. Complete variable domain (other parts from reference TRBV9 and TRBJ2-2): DSGVTQTPKHLITATGQRVTLRCSPRSGDLSVYWYQQSLDQGLQFLIQYYNGEERAKGNILERFSAQQFPDLHSELNLSSLELGDSALYFCASSVAGTAYTGELFFGEGSRLTVL.

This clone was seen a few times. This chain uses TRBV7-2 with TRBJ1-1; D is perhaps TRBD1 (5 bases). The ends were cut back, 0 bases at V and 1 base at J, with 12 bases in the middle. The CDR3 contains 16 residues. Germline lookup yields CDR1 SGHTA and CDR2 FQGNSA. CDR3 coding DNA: TGTGCCAGCAGCTTAGCGGAAGGACATAGGAACACTGAAGCTTTCTTT. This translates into CASSLAEGHRNTEAFF.

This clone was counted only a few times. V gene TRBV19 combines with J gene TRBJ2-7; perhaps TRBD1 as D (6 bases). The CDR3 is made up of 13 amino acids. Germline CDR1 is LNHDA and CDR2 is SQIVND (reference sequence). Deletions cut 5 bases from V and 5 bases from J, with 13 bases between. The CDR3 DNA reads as TGTGCCAGTAGTGAGCGCAGGGGACACGAGCAGTACTTC. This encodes CASSERRGHEQYF.

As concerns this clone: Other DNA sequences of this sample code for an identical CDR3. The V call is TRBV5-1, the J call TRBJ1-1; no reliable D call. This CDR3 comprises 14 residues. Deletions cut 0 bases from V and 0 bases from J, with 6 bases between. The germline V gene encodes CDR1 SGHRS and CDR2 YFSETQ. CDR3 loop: CASSLGGVNTEAFF. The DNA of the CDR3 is TGCGCCAGCAGCTTGGGGGGAGTGAACACTGAAGCTTTCTTT.

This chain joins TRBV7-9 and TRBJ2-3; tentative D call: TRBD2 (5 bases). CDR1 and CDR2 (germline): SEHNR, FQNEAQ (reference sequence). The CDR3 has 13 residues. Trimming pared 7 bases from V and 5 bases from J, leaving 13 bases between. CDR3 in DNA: TGTGCCAGCAATGGCGGGCCTGAAGATACGCAGTATTTT. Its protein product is CASNGGPEDTQYF.

The CDR3 region has the DNA TGCGCCAGCAGCTTAGACCTACAGGGGAAAAACTATGGCTACACCTTC. Translating it yields CASSLDLQGKNYGYTF. V is TRBV5-1 and J is TRBJ1-2, with 7 nucleotides matching TRBD1. The length of the CDR3 is 16 residues. Looked up from germline, CDR1 is SGHRS and CDR2 is YFSETQ. V lost 2 bases to trimming and J lost 2 bases; unmatched junction nucleotides: 9.

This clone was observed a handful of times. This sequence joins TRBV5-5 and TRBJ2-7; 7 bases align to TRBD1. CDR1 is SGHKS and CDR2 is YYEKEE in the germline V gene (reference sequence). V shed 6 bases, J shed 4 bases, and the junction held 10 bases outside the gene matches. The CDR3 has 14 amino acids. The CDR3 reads CASTLRDSPYEQYF. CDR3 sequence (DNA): TGTGCCAGCACCCTCCGGGACAGCCCATACGAGCAGTACTTC.

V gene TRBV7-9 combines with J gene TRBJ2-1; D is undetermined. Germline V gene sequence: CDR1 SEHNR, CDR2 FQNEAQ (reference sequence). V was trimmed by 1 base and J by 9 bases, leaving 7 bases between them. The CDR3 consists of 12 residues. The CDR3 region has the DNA TGTGCCAGCAGCTTAGGTAATCCTGAGCAGTTCTTC. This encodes CASSLGNPEQFF.

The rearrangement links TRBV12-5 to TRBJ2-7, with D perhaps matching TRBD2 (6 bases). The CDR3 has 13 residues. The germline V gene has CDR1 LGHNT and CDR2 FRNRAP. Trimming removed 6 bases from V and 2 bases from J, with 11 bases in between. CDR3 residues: CASGLAVPYEQYF. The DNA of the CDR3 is TGTGCTAGTGGATTAGCGGTACCCTACGAGCAGTACTTC.

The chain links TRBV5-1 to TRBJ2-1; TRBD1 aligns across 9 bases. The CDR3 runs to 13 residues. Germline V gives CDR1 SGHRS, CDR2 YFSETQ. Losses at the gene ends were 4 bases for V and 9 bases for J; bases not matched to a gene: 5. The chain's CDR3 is CASSLQGAGEQFF. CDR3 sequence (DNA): TGCGCCAGCAGCCTACAGGGGGCTGGTGAGCAGTTCTTC.

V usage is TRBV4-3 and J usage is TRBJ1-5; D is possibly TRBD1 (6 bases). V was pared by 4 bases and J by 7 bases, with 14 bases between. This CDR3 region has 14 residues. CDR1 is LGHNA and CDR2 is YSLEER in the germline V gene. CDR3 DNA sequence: TGCGCCAGCAGCCGGGATACAGGGCACCAGCCCCAGCATTTT. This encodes CASSRDTGHQPQHF.

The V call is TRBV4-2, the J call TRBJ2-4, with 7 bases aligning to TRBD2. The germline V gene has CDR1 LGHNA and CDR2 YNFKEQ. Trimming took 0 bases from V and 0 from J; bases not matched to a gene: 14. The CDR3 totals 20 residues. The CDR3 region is CASSQEGGRGGRLAKNIQYF. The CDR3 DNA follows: TGTGCCAGCAGCCAAGAGGGGGGTCGGGGCGGGAGACTAGCCAAAAACATTCAGTACTTC.

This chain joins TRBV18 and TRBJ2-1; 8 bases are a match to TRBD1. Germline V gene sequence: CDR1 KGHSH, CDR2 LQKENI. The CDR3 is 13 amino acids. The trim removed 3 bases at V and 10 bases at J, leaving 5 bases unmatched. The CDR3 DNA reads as TGTGCCAGCTCACCGCAAACAGGGGGGGAGCAGTTCTTC. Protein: CASSPQTGGEQFF.

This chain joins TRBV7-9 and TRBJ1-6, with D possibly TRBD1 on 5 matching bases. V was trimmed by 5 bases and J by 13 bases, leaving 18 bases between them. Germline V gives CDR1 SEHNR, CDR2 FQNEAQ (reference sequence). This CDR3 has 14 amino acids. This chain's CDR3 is CASSPAQSWGPLHF. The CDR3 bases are TGTGCCAGCAGCCCCGCCCAGTCTTGGGGCCCCCTCCACTTT.

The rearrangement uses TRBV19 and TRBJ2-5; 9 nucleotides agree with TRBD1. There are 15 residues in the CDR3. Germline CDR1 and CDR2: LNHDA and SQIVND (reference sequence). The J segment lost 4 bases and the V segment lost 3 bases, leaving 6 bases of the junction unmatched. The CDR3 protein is CASSMGQGGGETQYF. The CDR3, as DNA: TGTGCCAGTAGTATGGGACAGGGAGGGGGAGAGACCCAGTACTTC.

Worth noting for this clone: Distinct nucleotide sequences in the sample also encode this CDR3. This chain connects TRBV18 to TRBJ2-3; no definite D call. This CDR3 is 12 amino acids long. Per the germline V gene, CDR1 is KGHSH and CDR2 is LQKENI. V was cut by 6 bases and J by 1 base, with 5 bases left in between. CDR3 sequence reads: CASSLGTDTQYF. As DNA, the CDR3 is TGTGCCAGCTCCCTCGGCACAGATACGCAGTATTTT.

CDR3 coding DNA: TGTGCCAGCAACGACTACTACAACCAAGAGACCCAGTACTTC. This codes for CASNDYYNQETQYF. The chain has TRBV6-5 and TRBJ2-5, with a possible D match to TRBD2 (5 bases). Per germline, CDR1 MNHEY and CDR2 SVGAGI. This CDR3 comprises 14 residues. Trimming cost V 7 bases and J 0 bases, with 12 bases left between them.

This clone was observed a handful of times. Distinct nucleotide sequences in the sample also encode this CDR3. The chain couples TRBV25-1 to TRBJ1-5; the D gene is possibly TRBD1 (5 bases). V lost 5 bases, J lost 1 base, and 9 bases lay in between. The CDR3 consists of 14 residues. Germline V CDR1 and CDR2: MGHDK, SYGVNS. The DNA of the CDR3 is TGTGCCAGCAGTCTCACAGGCAGCAATCAGCCCCAGCATTTT. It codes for CASSLTGSNQPQHF.

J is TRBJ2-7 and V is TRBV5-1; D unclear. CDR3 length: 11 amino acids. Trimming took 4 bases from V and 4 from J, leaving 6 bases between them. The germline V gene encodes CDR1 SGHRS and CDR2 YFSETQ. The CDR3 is CASSQEYEQYF. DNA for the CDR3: TGCGCCAGCAGCCAAGAGTACGAGCAGTACTTC.

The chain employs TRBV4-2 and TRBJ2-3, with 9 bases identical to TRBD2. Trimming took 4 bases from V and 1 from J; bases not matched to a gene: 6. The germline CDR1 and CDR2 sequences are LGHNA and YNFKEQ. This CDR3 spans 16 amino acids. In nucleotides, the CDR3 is TGTGCCAGCAGCCCCGGACTAGCGTCGGGCACAGATACGCAGTATTTT. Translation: CASSPGLASGTDTQYF.

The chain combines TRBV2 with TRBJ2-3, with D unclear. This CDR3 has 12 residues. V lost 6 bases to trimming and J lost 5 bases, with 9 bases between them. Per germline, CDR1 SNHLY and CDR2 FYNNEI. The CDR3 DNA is TGTGCCAGCAGATTTTCCGGAGATACGCAGTATTTT. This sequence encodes CASRFSGDTQYF.

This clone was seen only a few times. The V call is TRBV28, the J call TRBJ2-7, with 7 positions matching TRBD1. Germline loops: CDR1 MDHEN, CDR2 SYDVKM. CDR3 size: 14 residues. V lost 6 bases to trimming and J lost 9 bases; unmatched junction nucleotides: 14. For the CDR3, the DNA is TGTGCCAGCAGGGACAGGACCCTTCAAAGGAGGCAGTACTTC. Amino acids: CASRDRTLQRRQYF.

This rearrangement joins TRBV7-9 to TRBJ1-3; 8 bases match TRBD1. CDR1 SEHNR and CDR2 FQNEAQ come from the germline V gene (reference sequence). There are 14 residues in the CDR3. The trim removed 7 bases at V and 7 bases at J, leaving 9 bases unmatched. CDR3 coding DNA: TGTGCCAGCACTCCGCCTCAGGGGGCGAACACCATATATTTT. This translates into CASTPPQGANTIYF.

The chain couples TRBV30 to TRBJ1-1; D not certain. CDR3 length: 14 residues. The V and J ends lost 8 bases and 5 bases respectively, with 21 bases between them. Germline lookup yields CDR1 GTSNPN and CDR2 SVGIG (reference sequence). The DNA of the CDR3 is TGTGCCGCGCGGGCAGTTTCCCGAGGGACTGAAGCTTTCTTT. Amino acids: CAARAVSRGTEAFF.